This T cell receptor beta chain was captured in a study of blood T cell repertoires in COVID-19 (dated by TCRdb to the early 2020s). About the full investigation: The collaborator samples originated in the United States, Italy and Spain and spanned the acute and convalescent phases of COVID-19. The material from the prospective study consisted of cDNA or gDNA derived from T cells, B-cell-depleted T cells, or PBMCs. Deeply sampled blood TCRbeta repertoires from subjects exposed to, actively infected with, or recovered from COVID-19 were included in the dataset. The repertoires were made available in a free public database intended to serve as a resource for research on the immune response to SARS-CoV-2. Samples were obtained from the ongoing ImmuneRACE study (first 160 participants) and from 950 to 1,500 subjects provided by 6 global collaborators. Nearly every sample came with metadata listing a de-identified subject ID, COVID-19 status, age in years and sex. HLA class I and class II types, where available, came from metadata supplied by the sample provider rather than from assay-based typing.

Participants in the prospective study were enrolled through a virtual design, were aged about 18 to 100 years, and lived in roughly 25 United States geographic areas. In the prospective study, cohorts were assigned on the basis of participant-reported clinical history obtained from a screening survey and a study questionnaire. Recovered participants in ImmuneRACE Cohort 3 were defined as having two consecutive negative NP/OP PCR tests, clearance from a healthcare professional, or resolution of symptoms. Each participant in the prospective study had whole blood, serum and a nasopharyngeal or oropharyngeal swab collected by mobile phlebotomists. Over a roughly 2-month period, participants in the prospective study had the option of providing additional blood draws and questionnaires. Blood samples from the prospective study were shipped frozen or at room temperature prior to DNA extraction. A word on this clone: Its binding antigen is unknown. Base qualities are not provided; no much larger clone lies one nucleotide away.

V is reduced by 4 bases and J by 5 bases, leaving a spacing of 18 bases between them. Inclusive of the bounding cysteine and phenylalanine, the CDR3 is 15 residues long. Just the 45-base CDR3 DNA is kept, in frame starting at base 1. From the germline V gene (reference sequence), CDR1 is SGHNT and CDR2 is YYREEE. The immunoSEQ Assay, a bias-controlled multiplex PCR, was used to amplify TCRbeta CDR3 regions from genomic DNA. As for how the authors treated the data: Within the assay, amplification of reference gene primers was used to estimate how many nucleated cells each sample contained. To quantify the absolute abundance of each unique TCRbeta CDR3 rearrangement, sequence reads were collapsed and filtered. For each sample, productive Simpson clonality was calculated as the square root of Simpson's diversity index over productive rearrangements. Imported from immuneACCESS, the table was reduced by TCRdb to in-frame sequences with V and J called. These copies leave out some clones; in studies compared against another copy, an unresolved V gene accounts for under half, and the cause of the remainder is not known. That table supplies the V and J calls and clone size; D and trimming were determined from the DNA. The sample yields about 180,000 clones; 88% were counted once. The leading ten clones occupy roughly 9% of the sample.

Overall study results and their limits: How much clinical and demographic metadata was included differed by source and by participant, and the metadata was provided uncurated.

In this chain, TRBV5-4 is recombined with TRBJ1-1, with TRBD1 perhaps the D gene, on 5 matching bases. This TCR was sampled from a woman in her late teens or twenties who had recovered from COVID-19. Sequencing was done on a sample of PBMCs or T cells enriched from blood (not recorded which). DNA sequence: TGTGCCAGCAGCCCGGCGGGCAGGGAGGGGACTGAAGCTTTCTTT. The encoded protein is CASSPAGREGTEAFF. Extended through the reference TRBV5-4 and TRBJ1-1 proteins, this CDR3 yields the full variable domain: ETGVTQSPTHLIKTRGQQVTLRCSSQSGHNTVSWYQQALGQGPQFIFQYYREEENGRGNFPPRFSGLQFPNYSSELNVNALELDDSALYLCASSPAGREGTEAFFGQGTRLTVV.